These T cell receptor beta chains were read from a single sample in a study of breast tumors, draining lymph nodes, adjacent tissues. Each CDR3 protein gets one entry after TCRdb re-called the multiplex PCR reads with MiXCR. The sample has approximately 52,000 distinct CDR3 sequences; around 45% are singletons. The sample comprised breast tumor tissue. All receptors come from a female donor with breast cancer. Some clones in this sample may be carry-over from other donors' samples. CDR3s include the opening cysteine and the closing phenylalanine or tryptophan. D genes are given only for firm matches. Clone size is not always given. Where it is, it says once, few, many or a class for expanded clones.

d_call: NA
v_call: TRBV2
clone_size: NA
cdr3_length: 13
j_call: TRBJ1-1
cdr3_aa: CASSTGWGAEAFF
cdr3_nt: TGTGCCAGCAGCACAGGGTGGGGGGCTGAAGCTTTCTTT

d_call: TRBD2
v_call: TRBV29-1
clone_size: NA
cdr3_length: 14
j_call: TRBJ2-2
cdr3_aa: CSARSGIFSGELFF
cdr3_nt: TGCAGCGCACGTAGCGGGATATTCTCCGGGGAGCTGTTTTTT

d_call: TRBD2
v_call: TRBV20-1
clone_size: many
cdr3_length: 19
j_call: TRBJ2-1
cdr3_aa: CSVPTDGTSGIKFYNEQFF
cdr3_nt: TGCAGTGTTCCCACTGACGGGACTAGCGGGATAAAATTTTACAATGAGCAGTTCTTC

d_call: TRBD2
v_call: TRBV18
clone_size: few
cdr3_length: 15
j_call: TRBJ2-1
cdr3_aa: CASSPQASGSNEQFF
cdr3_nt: TGTGCCAGCTCACCACAGGCCAGCGGGAGTAATGAGCAGTTCTTC

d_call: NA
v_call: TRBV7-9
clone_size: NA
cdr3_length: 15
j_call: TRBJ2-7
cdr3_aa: CASSLVMGGRHEQYF
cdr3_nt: TGTGCCAGCAGCTTAGTGATGGGGGGACGTCATGAGCAGTACTTC

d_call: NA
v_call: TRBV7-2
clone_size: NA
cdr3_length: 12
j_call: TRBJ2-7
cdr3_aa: CAVPLVTYEQYF
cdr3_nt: TGTGCGGTCCCGCTAGTGACCTACGAGCAGTACTTC

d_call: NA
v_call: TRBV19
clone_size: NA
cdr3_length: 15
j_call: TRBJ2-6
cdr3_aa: CASSITKAGANVLTF
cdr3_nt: TGTGCCAGTAGTATAACTAAGGCTGGGGCCAACGTCCTGACTTTC

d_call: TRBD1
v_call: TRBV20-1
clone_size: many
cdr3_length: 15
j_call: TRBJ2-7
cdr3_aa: CSAARRDRGFDEQYF
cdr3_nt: TGCAGTGCTGCCCGAAGGGACAGGGGGTTTGACGAGCAGTACTTC

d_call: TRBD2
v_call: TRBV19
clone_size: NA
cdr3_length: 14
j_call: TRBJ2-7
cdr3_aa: CASSLSGETYEQYF
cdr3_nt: TGTGCCAGTAGTCTTAGCGGGGAGACCTACGAGCAGTACTTC

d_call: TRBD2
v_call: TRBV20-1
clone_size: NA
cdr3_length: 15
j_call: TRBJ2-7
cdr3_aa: CSAPLAGGPGNEQYF
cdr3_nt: TGCAGTGCTCCACTAGCGGGAGGGCCGGGAAACGAGCAGTACTTC

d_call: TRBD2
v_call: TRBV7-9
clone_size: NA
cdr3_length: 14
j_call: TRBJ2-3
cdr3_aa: CASSYGTSGDTQYF
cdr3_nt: TGTGCCAGCAGCTACGGGACTAGCGGGGATACGCAGTATTTT